This T cell receptor beta chain was recovered during a study of siplizumab effects on memory and regulatory T cells. Study-wide points: Many proliferating CD4+ or CD8+ clones remained unclassified. Roughly 75-97% of them could not be assigned either a naive or a memory phenotype. Siplizumab significantly lowered the alloreactive sequences that could be traced to unstimulated CD4+ memory cells. Memory cells seemed less diverse than naive T cells, which also seemed major contributors to the alloresponse.

The CDR3 sequence is 15 residues long. The germline CDR1 and CDR2 sequences are SGHAT and FQNNGV. V gave up 5 bases and J gave up 2 bases, with 12 bases separating them. As concerns this clone: Its matching antigen is unknown.

TCRdb's table, derived via immunoSEQ multiplex PCR, lists solely in-frame clones and lacks some. The data show around 78,000 clones, less than 95% seen once. Sequencing used CD8+ T cells sorted from blood. This TCR derives from a human donor in good health. The chain links TRBV11-2 to TRBJ2-2, with D perhaps matching TRBD1 (5 bases). The CDR3 reads CASSTIQGNTGELFF. The CDR3 nucleotides are TGTGCCAGCAGCACCATCCAGGGAAACACCGGGGAGCTGTTTTTT.